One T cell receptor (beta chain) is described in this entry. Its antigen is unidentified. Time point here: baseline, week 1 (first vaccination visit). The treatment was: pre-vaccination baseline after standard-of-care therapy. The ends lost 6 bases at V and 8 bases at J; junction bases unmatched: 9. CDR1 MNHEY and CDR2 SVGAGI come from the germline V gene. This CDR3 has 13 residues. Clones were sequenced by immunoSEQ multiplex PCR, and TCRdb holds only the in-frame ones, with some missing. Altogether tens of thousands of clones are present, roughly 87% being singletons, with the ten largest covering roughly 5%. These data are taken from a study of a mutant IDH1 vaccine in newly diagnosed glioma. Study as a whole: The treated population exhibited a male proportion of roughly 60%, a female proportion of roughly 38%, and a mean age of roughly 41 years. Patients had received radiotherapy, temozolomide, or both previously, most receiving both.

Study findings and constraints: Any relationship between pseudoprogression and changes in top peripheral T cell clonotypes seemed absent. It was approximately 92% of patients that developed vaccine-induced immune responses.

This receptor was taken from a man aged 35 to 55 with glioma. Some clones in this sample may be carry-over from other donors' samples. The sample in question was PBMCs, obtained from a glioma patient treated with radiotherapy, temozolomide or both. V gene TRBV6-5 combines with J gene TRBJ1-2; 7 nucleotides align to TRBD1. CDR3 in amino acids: CASRRSGGGGYTF. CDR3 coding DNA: TGTGCCAGCAGACGTTCAGGGGGGGGAGGCTACACCTTC.